This T cell receptor (beta chain) was identified during a study of OX40 agonist ivuxolimab in advanced cancers. Whole-study context: Patients were dosed with the agonistic anti-OX40 (CD134) antibody ivuxolimab. Cohort: more than 75% men, mean age around 61, aged about 20 to 90.

Broader study findings: The study observed clonal expansion of CD4+ and CD8+ blood T cells by week 6 at 0.1 to 3.0 mg/kg.

Produced via immunoSEQ multiplex PCR; TCRdb's table is partial and in-frame only. The sample records more than 9,500 clones, around 80% being singletons. There are 15 residues in the CDR3. V shed 1 base and J shed 1 base, with 8 bases lying between them. Germline CDR1 LNHDA, CDR2 SQIVND (reference sequence). Cycle 7 day 1, cycle 4 day 1, and baseline were the timepoints at which blood was sampled. Of note for this clone: Its antigen is undetermined.

The V gene is TRBV19, the J gene TRBJ2-1; a weak D match, TRBD2 (6 bases). The sample was CD4+ or CD8+ T cells sorted from blood, taken in a trial of the OX40 agonist ivuxolimab. The TCR sequence derives from an adult with an advanced solid tumor such as melanoma, head and neck, liver or kidney cancer. The CDR3 loop is CASSIVADSYNEQFF. The CDR3 region has the DNA TGTGCCAGTAGTATAGTAGCGGATTCCTACAATGAGCAGTTCTTC.